A selection of T cell receptor beta chains follows, all from one sample in a study of T cell changes during pregnancy in multiple sclerosis. Generated by immunoSEQ multiplex PCR, the TCRdb table keeps only in-frame clones and is missing some. The sample carries approximately 30,000 clones, roughly 90% recorded once. The source was CD8+ T cells from peripheral blood mononuclear cells, collected before pregnancy. The receptor source for this set is a female donor with multiple sclerosis, enrolled in a pregnancy study. The CDR3 runs from the conserved cysteine through the conserved F or W. The D gene is left open where the match is weak. Clone sizes are given selectively: once, few, many, or a class where the clone is expanded.

V gene	D gene	J gene	clone size	CDR3 protein	CDR3 DNA
TRBV6-5	.	TRBJ1-6	few	CASSSGTTNNSPLHF	TGTGCCAGCAGTTCAGGGACAACCAATAATTCACCCCTCCACTTT
TRBV5-5	TRBD2	TRBJ2-3	once	CASSLLAGGSDTQYF	TGTGCCAGCAGCTTACTAGCGGGAGGCTCAGATACGCAGTATTTT
TRBV27	.	TRBJ1-4	.	CASSLGGLRGEKLFF	TGTGCCAGCAGTTTAGGTGGCTTAAGAGGTGAAAAACTGTTTTTT
TRBV5-8	.	TRBJ2-1	.	CASSLEQTPLSYNEQFF	TGTGCCAGCAGCTTGGAGCAAACCCCCCTCTCCTACAATGAGCAGTTCTTC
TRBV7-2	.	TRBJ2-7	.	CASRSQGPWNEQYF	TGTGCCAGCAGGTCACAGGGCCCTTGGAATGAGCAGTACTTC
TRBV13	TRBD1	TRBJ2-1	once	CASSPLSDRPISYNEQFF	TGTGCCAGCAGCCCCCTCTCGGACAGGCCAATTTCCTACAATGAGCAGTTCTTC
TRBV27	.	TRBJ1-1	many	CASSQTQGYRAFF	TGTGCCAGCAGTCAGACTCAGGGGTATCGAGCTTTCTTT
TRBV5-1	TRBD1	TRBJ1-2	.	CASSPTGGANYGYTF	TGCGCCAGCAGCCCTACAGGGGGAGCTAACTATGGCTACACCTTC
TRBV7-9	TRBD1	TRBJ2-7	.	CASKGQAPEQYF	TGTGCCAGCAAGGGACAGGCTCCTGAGCAGTACTTC
TRBV27	.	TRBJ2-1	.	CASSLNRYNEQFF	TGTGCCAGCAGTTTAAACAGATACAATGAGCAGTTCTTC
TRBV29-1	.	TRBJ1-1	.	CSAGGVVDTEAFF	TGCAGCGCTGGAGGGGTTGTGGACACTGAAGCTTTCTTT
TRBV7-9	.	TRBJ2-5	.	CASSKNARDFQETQYF	TGTGCCAGCAGCAAAAACGCTCGGGATTTCCAAGAGACCCAGTACTTC
TRBV10-2	TRBD2	TRBJ2-7	.	CASSESPSGTYEQYF	TGCGCCAGCAGTGAGTCCCCTAGCGGCACCTACGAGCAGTACTTC
TRBV5-6	TRBD1	TRBJ1-5	.	CASSLFTGGNQPQHF	TGTGCCAGCAGCTTATTTACAGGGGGAAATCAGCCCCAGCATTTT
TRBV27	TRBD1	TRBJ1-2	.	CATTGGYGYTF	TGTGCCACCACAGGGGGCTATGGCTACACCTTC
TRBV7-2	.	TRBJ2-3	.	CASSLVPGTADTQYF	TGTGCCAGCAGCTTAGTTCCCGGGACTGCAGATACGCAGTATTTT
TRBV4-3	.	TRBJ1-1	.	CASSQDSVGRVNTEAFF	TGCGCCAGCAGCCAAGATTCGGTGGGTCGGGTGAACACTGAAGCTTTCTTT
TRBV28	TRBD1	TRBJ2-7	.	CASSPSGTADLYEQYF	TGTGCCAGCAGCCCTTCCGGGACAGCGGACCTTTACGAGCAGTACTTC
TRBV6-5	.	TRBJ2-1	.	CASSRDSHSYNEQFF	TGTGCCAGCAGTCGGGACTCCCACTCCTACAATGAGCAGTTCTTC